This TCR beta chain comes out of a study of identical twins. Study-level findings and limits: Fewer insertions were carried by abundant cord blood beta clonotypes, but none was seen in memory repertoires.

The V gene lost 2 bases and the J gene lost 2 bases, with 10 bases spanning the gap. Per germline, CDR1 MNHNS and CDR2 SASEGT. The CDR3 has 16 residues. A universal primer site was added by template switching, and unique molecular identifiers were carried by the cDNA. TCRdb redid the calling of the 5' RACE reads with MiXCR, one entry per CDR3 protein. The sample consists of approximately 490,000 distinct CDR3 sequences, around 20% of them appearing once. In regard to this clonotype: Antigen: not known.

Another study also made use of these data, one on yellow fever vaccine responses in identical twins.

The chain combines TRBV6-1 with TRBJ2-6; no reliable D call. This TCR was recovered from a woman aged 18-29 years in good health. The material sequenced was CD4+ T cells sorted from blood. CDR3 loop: CASSEQSGTGANVLTF. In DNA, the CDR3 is TGTGCCAGCAGTGAACAGAGTGGAACTGGGGCCAACGTCCTGACTTTC.